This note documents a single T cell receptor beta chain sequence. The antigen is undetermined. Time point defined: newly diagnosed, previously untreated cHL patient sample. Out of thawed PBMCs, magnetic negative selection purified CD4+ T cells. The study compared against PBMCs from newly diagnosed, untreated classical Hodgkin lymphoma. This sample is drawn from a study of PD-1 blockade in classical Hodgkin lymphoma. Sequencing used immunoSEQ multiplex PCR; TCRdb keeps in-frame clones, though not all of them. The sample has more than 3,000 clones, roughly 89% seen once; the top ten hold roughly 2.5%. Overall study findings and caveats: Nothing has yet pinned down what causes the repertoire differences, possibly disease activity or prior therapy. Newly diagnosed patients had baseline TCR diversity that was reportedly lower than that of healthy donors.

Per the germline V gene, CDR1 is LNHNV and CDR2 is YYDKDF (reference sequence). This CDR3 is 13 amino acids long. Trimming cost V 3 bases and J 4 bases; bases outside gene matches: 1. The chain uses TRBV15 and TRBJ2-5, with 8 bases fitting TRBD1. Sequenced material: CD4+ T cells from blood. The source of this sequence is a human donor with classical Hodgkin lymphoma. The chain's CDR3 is CATSRDRVETQYF. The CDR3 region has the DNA TGTGCCACCAGCAGGGACAGGGTAGAGACCCAGTACTTC.